Below are 17 T cell receptor beta chains sequenced from a single sample in a study of CD8 T cells in Susac syndrome. RNA totalling roughly 0.5 to 1 ug underwent reverse transcription with random hexamers. TCRdb re-called the immunoSEQ multiplex PCR reads with MiXCR, one entry per CDR3 protein. The profile shows 150,000 to 200,000 distinct CDR3 sequences, roughly 94% of them singletons. The specimen sequenced was CD4+ T cells from PBMCs. These receptors were collected from a human donor with Susac syndrome.

This chain uses TRBV20-1 with TRBJ1-1, with D tentatively TRBD1 (5 bases). The V gene lost 5 bases and the J gene lost 4 bases, with 14 bases spanning the gap. This CDR3 is 13 amino acids long. Germline values: CDR1 DFQATT, CDR2 SNEGSKA (reference sequence). The CDR3 loop reads CSAPDSGGTEAFF. CDR3 nucleotides: TGCAGTGCTCCAGACAGTGGCGGCACTGAAGCTTTCTTT.

The chain links TRBV20-1 to TRBJ1-4; D is unresolved. The germline CDR1 and CDR2 sequences are DFQATT and SNEGSKA (reference sequence). Trimming removed 3 bases at V and 0 bases at J, with 17 bases between. The CDR3 has 17 residues. The DNA for the CDR3 is TGCAGTGCTAGCCCCTCCGGGAGCGGCGCAACTAATGAAAAACTGTTTTTT. This gives the protein CSASPSGSGATNEKLFF.

This chain's CDR3 is CASSPGLAGGGHITDTQYF. The CDR3 region has the DNA TGTGCCAGCAGCCCAGGACTAGCGGGAGGGGGTCATATCACAGATACGCAGTATTTT. The chain employs TRBV7-2 and TRBJ2-3; TRBD2 agrees at 15 bases. The V gene's germline CDR1 is SGHTA and CDR2 FQGNSA. There are 19 residues in the CDR3. V trimming: 5 bases; J trimming: 2 bases; junction bases outside the gene matches: 11.

The chain links TRBV6-2 or TRBV6-3 to TRBJ1-1; D remains unclear. The CDR3 runs to 15 residues. Trimming removed 5 bases from V and 0 bases from J, with 13 bases in between. CDR1 MNHEY and CDR2 SVGEGT come from the germline V gene. The CDR3 DNA reads TGTGCCAGCAGTACGGACGTTGGGATGAACACTGAAGCTTTCTTT. It yields the protein CASSTDVGMNTEAFF.

The J gene is TRBJ2-1, the V gene TRBV7-2, with TRBD2 as a possible D gene (6 bases). CDR1 and CDR2 from the germline V gene are SGHTA and FQGNSA. CDR3 size: 14 residues. V was clipped by 0 bases and J by 8 bases, with 11 bases between them. The CDR3 sequence is CASSLAGRGDEQFF. The CDR3 region has the DNA TGTGCCAGCAGCTTAGCGGGGCGGGGCGATGAGCAGTTCTTC.

This clonotype was seen a single time. V and J are TRBV28 and TRBJ2-7; perhaps TRBD2 as D (5 bases). Germline V gene sequence: CDR1 MDHEN, CDR2 SYDVKM. The CDR3 consists of 14 residues. V was shortened by 5 bases and J by 2 bases, with 13 bases between the two germline ends. CDR3 sequence: CASSPSNLAYEQYF. The CDR3 DNA sequence: TGTGCCAGCAGTCCTAGCAACCTCGCCTACGAGCAGTACTTC.

The J gene is TRBJ1-1, the V gene TRBV2; a possible D gene is TRBD1 (6 bases). CDR3 length equals 15 residues. Trimming pared 4 bases from V and 1 base from J, leaving 13 bases between. The germline V gene encodes CDR1 SNHLY and CDR2 FYNNEI. The DNA for the CDR3 is TGTGCCAGCAGTGGATACAGGGTGGGGAACACTGAAGCTTTCTTT. It codes for CASSGYRVGNTEAFF.

The chain couples TRBV9 to TRBJ2-1; no clear D gene. Germline V gene data show CDR1 as SGDLS and CDR2 as YYNGEE. This CDR3 is 15 amino acids long. The germline V and J ends were trimmed by 4 bases and 5 bases, with 16 bases remaining between them. CDR3 nucleotide sequence: TGTGCCAGCAGCCCTCGACCTACTACGGACAATGAGCAGTTCTTC. Translated, it gives CASSPRPTTDNEQFF.

V gene TRBV7-3 combines with J gene TRBJ2-3, with 7 nucleotides matching TRBD1. The germline V gene encodes CDR1 SGHTA and CDR2 FQGTGA. V was pared by 5 bases and J by 0 bases, with 8 bases of the junction left unmatched. The CDR3 consists of 16 residues. CDR3 loop: CASSTRQGQSTDTQYF. The CDR3 nucleotides read TGTGCCAGCAGCACGCGACAGGGTCAGAGCACAGATACGCAGTATTTT. Looking up the rest from reference TRBV7-3 and TRBJ2-3 gives the full variable domain: GAGVSQTPSNKVTEKGKYVELRCDPISGHTALYWYRQSLGQGPEFLIYFQGTGAADDSGLPNDRFFAVRPEGSVSTLKIQRTERGDSAVYLCASSTRQGQSTDTQYFGPGTRLTVL.

CDR3 amino acids: CASSDVGGWGDLHF. In nucleotides, the CDR3 is TGTGCCAGCAGTGATGTGGGGGGTTGGGGGGACCTCCACTTT. The chain combines TRBV2 with TRBJ1-6; D possibly corresponds to TRBD1 (5 bases). Trimming removed 3 bases at V and 15 bases at J, with 18 bases between. This CDR3 has 14 amino acids. The germline gives CDR1 SNHLY, CDR2 FYNNEI. Drawing the rest from reference TRBV2 and TRBJ1-6, the complete variable domain is EPEVTQTPSHQVTQMGQEVILRCVPISNHLYFYWYRQILGQKVEFLVSFYNNEISEKSEIFDDQFSVERPDGSNFTLKIRSTKLEDSAMYFCASSDVGGWGDLHFGNGTRLTVT.

The chain has TRBV12-3 or TRBV12-4 and TRBJ2-3; TRBD2 agrees at 12 bases. The V gene end was trimmed by 9 bases and the J gene end by 6 bases; junction bases not matched to a gene: 7. CDR3 length: 14 residues. DNA of the CDR3: TGTGCCAGTAAGCTAGCGGGAGGGCCCGATACGCAGTATTTT. This translates into CASKLAGGPDTQYF.

The chain uses TRBV3-1 and TRBJ1-1; no definite D call. Per germline, CDR1 LGHDT and CDR2 YNNKEL (reference sequence). V shed 0 bases and J shed 6 bases, with 8 bases lying between them. This CDR3 has 13 amino acids. In DNA, the CDR3 is TGTGCCAGCAGCCAAGATGGGAAGGCTGAAGCTTTCTTT. It yields the protein CASSQDGKAEAFF.

The J gene is TRBJ2-7, the V gene TRBV3-1, with 7 bases identical to TRBD1. Unmatched junction bases numbered 2, after V lost 0 bases and J lost 3 bases. Germline V gives CDR1 LGHDT, CDR2 YNNKEL (reference sequence). The CDR3 consists of 14 residues. The CDR3 coding sequence is TGTGCCAGCAGCCAAGAAGGACAGGACTACGAGCAGTACTTC. Translation gives CASSQEGQDYEQYF.

The CDR3 spells CASWMGEGYTF. In nucleotides, the CDR3 is TGTGCCAGCTGGATGGGGGAGGGCTACACCTTC. The chain is built from TRBV28 and TRBJ1-2; possibly TRBD1 for D (5 bases). V lost 8 bases to trimming and J lost 8 bases, with 12 bases between them. The CDR3 contains 11 residues. Germline V gives CDR1 MDHEN, CDR2 SYDVKM.

Regarding this clonotype: At one end the junction does not follow the germline gene, possibly because of a read error. The rearrangement joins TRBV18 to TRBJ2-7; D is perhaps TRBD2 (5 bases). Germline V gene lookup returns CDR1 KGHSH and CDR2 LQKENI. This CDR3 comprises 13 residues. The CDR3 DNA is TGTGCCAGCTCACCGCAGGACTCCTCCGAGCAGTACTTC. It encodes CASSPQDSSEQYF.

J is TRBJ2-1 and V is TRBV7-2; D is uncertain. This CDR3 region has 14 residues. Trimming removed 3 bases at V and 6 bases at J, with 12 bases between. Germline CDR1 reads SGHTA; CDR2 reads FQGNSA. CDR3 DNA: TGTGCCAGCAGCTTGGCGCGAGCTTCCAATGAGCAGTTCTTC. Its protein product is CASSLARASNEQFF.

J is TRBJ2-1 and V is TRBV29-1; D is ambiguous. CDR3 size: 13 residues. CDR1 SQVTM and CDR2 ANQGSEA come from the germline V gene. Trimming removed 5 bases at V and 4 bases at J, with 12 bases between. The CDR3, as DNA: TGCAGCGTTAATGACTGGAAGTACAATGAGCAGTTCTTC. Amino acid sequence: CSVNDWKYNEQFF.